The source of this T cell receptor beta chain is a study of blood T cell repertoires in COVID-19. The CDR3 contains 14 residues. Deletions cut 5 bases from V and 8 bases from J, with 15 bases between. The V gene's germline CDR1 is SEHNR and CDR2 FQNEAQ (reference sequence). The data were produced by immunoSEQ multiplex PCR, yet TCRdb's version contains in-frame clones alone and is incomplete. The sample lists hundreds of thousands of clones, around 90% occurring once. Sequences were obtained from PBMCs or T cells enriched from blood (not recorded which). The sequence was obtained from a woman under 30 with acute COVID-19. The rearrangement uses TRBV7-9 and TRBJ1-4, with a weak D call TRBD1 (5 bases). The CDR3 nucleotides read TGTGCCAGCAGCCACGGTCGGGGGGAGGAAAAACTGTTTTTT. This translates into CASSHGRGEEKLFF. Full variable domain (missing parts from reference TRBV7-9 and TRBJ1-4): DTGVSQNPRHKITKRGQNVTFRCDPISEHNRLYWYRQTLGQGPEFLTYFQNEAQLEKSRLLSDRFSAERPKGSFSTLEIQRTEQGDSAMYLCASSHGRGEEKLFFGSGTQLSVL.